This T cell receptor (beta chain) originates from a study of shared clonotypes between healthy human individuals (dated by TCRdb to about 2020). About the study as a whole: The cohort comprised a couple of women and a few men aged 18 to 49 years. To increase sequencing depth and limit assay-specific biases, TCR repertoire library preparation and sequencing were carried out by different laboratories using diverse techniques. Per donor, three plates each were used for CD4 naive and CD4 memory, two for CD8 naive, and one for CD8 memory. To estimate repertoire size and how much clonotype sharing occurs between individuals, the study deeply sequenced the blood TCR repertoires of about five healthy adults. Leukapheresis yielded between about 0.85 and 9.5 billion PBMCs per donor. The research as a whole found: The genetic and exposure-history diversity represented was limited by the small number of donors. Pairwise subsampling led to the expectation that sequencing depth would affect the degree of clonotype sharing among donors. Naive subsets generally had larger estimated clonotype richness than memory subsets did. Sampling was restricted to blood, and TCR repertoires in tissue are likely to differ from TCR repertoires in blood. Even with the large sequencing depth, rarefaction of the sorted-subset datasets indicated that sequencing was incomplete. Higher generation probabilities were observed for clonotypes shared by all four sorted-subset donors than for non-shared clonotypes. Sharing across several donors was observed for approximately 5% of naive CD4, 3% to 3.5% of naive CD8, over 2% of memory CD4, and roughly 0.4% of memory CD8 clonotypes.

For the CD8 naive samples, CD45RO-negative cells were positively selected for CCR7, yielding a CD45RA+CCR7+ population from which TemRA cells were excluded. Donors were healthy HIV-negative adults with no recently reported acute infections or vaccinations. Only Caucasian adults living in Nashville, Tennessee, USA were represented among the donors. After blood collection by leukapheresis, PBMCs were isolated using Ficoll-Histopaque density gradient centrifugation and then cryopreserved in the vapor phase of liquid nitrogen. Analytical flow cytometry was used to check the purity and quantity of every magnetically sorted T cell population. From each sorted fraction, genomic DNA was isolated and quantified by UV absorbance on a Nanodrop 2000c. Using the deep immunoSEQ assay, TCR CDR3 regions were amplified from genomic DNA by multiplex PCR. Genomic DNA extracted from each cell subset was distributed evenly over all wells of several immunoSEQ 96-well plates, and each plate served as one replicate. For sorted subsets, around 200 ng genomic DNA, equal to 30,000 to 35,000 T cell genomes, was loaded into each replicate PCR. The purified libraries were quantified using a Qubit 3.0 fluorometer, sized with a Bioanalyzer 2100, and then quantified again using the KAPA Library Quantification kit. Every immunoSEQ 96-well plate was sequenced on a dedicated single-read 150-cycle Illumina NextSeq 550 flow cell. Concerning the study's data processing: The immunoSEQ output contained only junctional sequences without quality scores, so filtering could not match that applied to full-length reads. Sequences were annotated with PyIR, a Python wrapper for IgBLAST v1.9, and V/J genes and CDR3 were assigned using IMGT germline references. Reads were removed for weak V/J assignments (E-value above 1e-6), missing CDR3, stop codons, out-of-frame junctions, or ambiguous translated residues. V3J clonotypes were defined as sequences sharing the same inferred V gene, J gene, and CDR3 amino acid sequence. To compute the percentage overlap between repertoires, the number of shared unique clonotypes was divided by the size of the smaller repertoire. Richness of each repertoire was evaluated using RTK rarefaction, the Chao1 estimator, and Recon v2.1 estimates of unobserved clonotypes. OLGA was used to compute generation probabilities for all TCRbeta clonotypes that the gDNA method yielded from a handful of donors. This immuneACCESS table, as held by TCRdb, lists in-frame sequences with V and J called but not all clones. Of the missing ones, under half trace to an unresolved V gene in checked studies; the others have no known cause. V, J and clone size were drawn from that table, and D and trimming were deduced from the DNA. This sample has more than 2 million clones in its table, and 85% to 95% of those were observed once. Around 1.7% of the sample is held by the ten biggest clonotypes.

Germline trimming amounts to 1 base on V and 5 bases on J, with 9 as the count of junction bases outside the gene matches. CDR1 and CDR2, per the germline V gene (reference sequence), are SEHNR and FQNEAQ. The CDR3 covers 17 residues, taking in both the cysteine and the phenylalanine. Only CDR3 DNA is held: 51 bases, read in frame from base 1. Turning to this clone: What this receptor recognizes is not known. No qualities accompany the bases; no much larger clone lies one base away.

Sequenced: naive CD8+ T cells from PBMCs. The sample's cell subset or site, from its label and the paper: CD45RA+CCR7+. The rearranged segments are TRBV7-9 and TRBJ2-2, with TRBD1 matching 8 junction bases. This TCR was sampled from a man aged 18 to 30 in good health. Some clones in this sample may be carry-over from other donors' samples. Here is the DNA: TGTGCCAGCAGCTTAGAAGGACAGGGCCTCGGGACCGGGGAGCTGTTTTTT. Its protein reads: CASSLEGQGLGTGELFF.